The rows below give T cell receptor beta chains drawn from one sample of a study of shared clonotypes between healthy human individuals. Libraries were prepared by immunoSEQ multiplex PCR; TCRdb keeps only in-frame clonotypes and omits some of them. The sample consists of around 550,000 clones, 85% to 95% of them appearing once. The sequenced material came from naive CD8+ T cells sorted from blood. The receptors were gathered from a woman aged 25 to 45 in good health. The CDR3 runs from the conserved cysteine through the conserved F or W. A D gene is named only where the DNA matches it firmly. The size of a clone is reported for some rows only, either as once, few or many, or as a class for expanded clones.

j_call	clone_size	v_call	d_call	cdr3_length	cdr3_nt	cdr3_aa
TRBJ2-1	NA	TRBV9	NA	15	TGTGCCAGCAGCGTAGCCCTAGCCGGAGTCGATGAGCAGTTCTTC	CASSVALAGVDEQFF
TRBJ2-7	NA	TRBV13	NA	13	TGTGCCAGCAGCTACGGCAGGGGCTACGAGCAGTACTTC	CASSYGRGYEQYF
TRBJ2-7	NA	TRBV6-1	TRBD1	14	TGTGCCAGCAAATTCCGGGACAGAACCTACGAGCAGTACTTC	CASKFRDRTYEQYF
TRBJ2-7	NA	TRBV5-5	NA	15	TGTGCCAGCAGCGGGACCCAGGGCGATACCTACGAGCAGTACTTC	CASSGTQGDTYEQYF
TRBJ2-3	NA	TRBV6-1	NA	16	TGTGCCAGCAGTGATGCCCTCCGGGACGGCACAGATACGCAGTATTTT	CASSDALRDGTDTQYF
TRBJ1-5	NA	TRBV28	NA	13	TGTGCCAGCAGTTTTGGGAGGGTCCAGCCCCAGCATTTT	CASSFGRVQPQHF
TRBJ2-5	NA	TRBV6-5	TRBD1	15	TGTGCCAGCAGTTACGCCGGGACAGGGGATGGGACCCAGTACTTC	CASSYAGTGDGTQYF
TRBJ2-5	NA	TRBV7-8	TRBD1	14	TGTGCCAGCAGTACGACAGGGTGGGAAGAGACCCAGTACTTC	CASSTTGWEETQYF
TRBJ2-7	NA	TRBV2	TRBD2	15	TGTGCCAGCAGTGGGGGAGCGGGACCCACCTACGAGCAGTACTTC	CASSGGAGPTYEQYF
TRBJ2-7	NA	TRBV2	TRBD2	19	TGTGCCAGCAGACTGTCCGTCGTGGTAGCGGGAGGGGACTCCTACGAGCAGTACTTC	CASRLSVVVAGGDSYEQYF
TRBJ1-2	NA	TRBV27	NA	15	TGTGCCAGCAGTTCTAACAGGGAGAAAGTCGAAGGCTACACCTTC	CASSSNREKVEGYTF
TRBJ2-1	NA	TRBV27	NA	12	TGTGCCAGCAGTGCGGCAGGTTGGGAGCAGTTCTTC	CASSAAGWEQFF
TRBJ1-3	once	TRBV27	NA	14	TGTGCCAGCAGTCCCGGATACAATGGAAACACCATATATTTT	CASSPGYNGNTIYF
TRBJ1-5	NA	TRBV2	TRBD1	13	TGTGCCAGCGCGGACAGGGGGGATCAGCCCCAGCATTTT	CASADRGDQPQHF
TRBJ1-5	NA	TRBV28	NA	18	TGTGCCAGCAGTTCTACGGGGTGGGAAGGGCATAGCAATCAGCCCCAGCATTTT	CASSSTGWEGHSNQPQHF
TRBJ1-3	NA	TRBV19	NA	15	TGTGCCAGCAGGACAGCGATCTACTCTGGAAACACCATATATTTT	CASRTAIYSGNTIYF
TRBJ2-2	NA	TRBV7-9	NA	14	TGTGCCAGCAGCTACAACAGGGCCGGCGGGGAGCTGTTTTTT	CASSYNRAGGELFF
TRBJ2-7	few	TRBV6-1	TRBD1	14	TGTGCCAGCATGGGCCGGGACAGGGTGTACGAGCAGTACTTC	CASMGRDRVYEQYF
TRBJ1-2	few	TRBV27	NA	14	TGTGCCAGCAGTCCCCGGACGGGACGCTATGGCTACACCTTC	CASSPRTGRYGYTF
TRBJ2-2	NA	TRBV21-1	NA	17	TGTGCCAGCAGCAAAGGGGGACTAGCGGGAGTCCCCGGGGAGCTGTTTTTT	CASSKGGLAGVPGELFF
TRBJ2-7	NA	TRBV27	NA	13	TGTGCCAGCAGTTTTGGCCCCAACTACGAGCAGTACTTC	CASSFGPNYEQYF
TRBJ2-3	NA	TRBV27	TRBD2	16	TGTGCCAGCAGTTTATCGGCGGGAGTGGCCAGGGATACGCAGTATTTT	CASSLSAGVARDTQYF
TRBJ2-7	NA	TRBV13	NA	16	TGTGCCAGCAGCTATAATCCGGGAGTTTTATCCTACGAGCAGTACTTC	CASSYNPGVLSYEQYF
TRBJ2-7	few	TRBV7-9	NA	13	TGTGCCAGCAGCCCCATGGGTAGCGCCGAGCAGTACTTC	CASSPMGSAEQYF
TRBJ2-7	NA	TRBV10-1	NA	15	TGCGCCAGCAGTGAAGGAAGGGGGTCATCCTACGAGCAGTACTTC	CASSEGRGSSYEQYF
TRBJ1-2	NA	TRBV28	TRBD1	14	TGTGCCAGCAGAGAAACAGGGGGCGGTAATGGCTACACCTTC	CASRETGGGNGYTF
TRBJ2-2	NA	TRBV2	TRBD2	13	TGTGCCAGCATTCAGGGACTAACCGGGGAGCTGTTTTTT	CASIQGLTGELFF
TRBJ2-3	NA	TRBV29-1	TRBD1	15	TGCAGCGTTGAAGGACAGGGGGCTAGCACAGATACGCAGTATTTT	CSVEGQGASTDTQYF
TRBJ2-3	NA	TRBV9	NA	13	TGTGCCAGCAGCGGATACCGGACAGATACGCAGTATTTT	CASSGYRTDTQYF
TRBJ1-2	NA	TRBV18	NA	14	TGTGCCAGCTCACCACCGTACCAAAACTATGGCTACACCTTC	CASSPPYQNYGYTF
TRBJ1-2	few	TRBV5-6	NA	16	TGTGCCAGCAGCTTACCCCTTAGTGGCATCGGCTATGGCTACACCTTC	CASSLPLSGIGYGYTF
TRBJ2-7	NA	TRBV11-1	NA	14	TGTGCCAGCAGCTTAGCTGGGCTCGGCTACGAGCAGTACTTC	CASSLAGLGYEQYF
TRBJ2-1	NA	TRBV29-1	TRBD2	15	TGCAGCGTTGAGGTTGCGGGAGGGTTGTACAATGAGCAGTTCTTC	CSVEVAGGLYNEQFF
TRBJ1-3	NA	TRBV28	NA	13	TGTGCCAGCAGTTCCCAAGGTGGAAACACCATATATTTT	CASSSQGGNTIYF
TRBJ2-7	NA	TRBV28	TRBD2	16	TGTGCCAGCAGTTCGGGACTAGCGGGGATTATCTACGAGCAGTACTTC	CASSSGLAGIIYEQYF
TRBJ2-3	NA	TRBV30	TRBD2	15	TGTGCCTGGAGTTTGACTAGCGGCATTGCAGATACGCAGTATTTT	CAWSLTSGIADTQYF
TRBJ2-7	NA	TRBV4-2	NA	18	TGTGCCAGCAGCCAAGAACAGAACTTAGCGGACGTACTATACGAGCAGTACTTC	CASSQEQNLADVLYEQYF
TRBJ2-7	NA	TRBV2	TRBD2	14	TGTGCCAGCAGCTTCAGCGGGAGCTCCTACGAGCAGTACTTC	CASSFSGSSYEQYF
TRBJ2-7	NA	TRBV4-1	TRBD2	14	TGCGCCAGCAGCCAAGTCTCAGCGGGACGGGAGCAGTACTTC	CASSQVSAGREQYF
TRBJ1-2	NA	TRBV28	NA	11	TGTGCCAGCAGTGACCCGGACAGCTACACCTTC	CASSDPDSYTF
TRBJ2-5	NA	TRBV4-1	NA	16	TGCGCCAGCAGCCAAGTTGAGGTCGGAGCGGAGGAGACCCAGTACTTC	CASSQVEVGAEETQYF
TRBJ1-2	NA	TRBV28	NA	15	TGTGCCAGCAGTACCCACCGACCGATTCTCTATGGCTACACCTTC	CASSTHRPILYGYTF
TRBJ1-4	NA	TRBV7-8	TRBD1	15	TGTGCCAGCAGCTTAAATCAGGGGGCCGTTGAAAAACTGTTTTTT	CASSLNQGAVEKLFF
TRBJ2-5	NA	TRBV23-1	NA	15	TGCGCCAGCAGTCAAGTTCCGGCAAGACAAGAGACCCAGTACTTC	CASSQVPARQETQYF
TRBJ2-6	NA	TRBV4-1	TRBD1	19	TGCGCCAGCAGCCAAGTATTGGGGACAGGGGTGTCTGGGGCCAACGTCCTGACTTTC	CASSQVLGTGVSGANVLTF
TRBJ2-7	NA	TRBV13	NA	13	TGTGCCAGCAGCTTAGGCCTCGGGGTCGAGCAGTACTTC	CASSLGLGVEQYF